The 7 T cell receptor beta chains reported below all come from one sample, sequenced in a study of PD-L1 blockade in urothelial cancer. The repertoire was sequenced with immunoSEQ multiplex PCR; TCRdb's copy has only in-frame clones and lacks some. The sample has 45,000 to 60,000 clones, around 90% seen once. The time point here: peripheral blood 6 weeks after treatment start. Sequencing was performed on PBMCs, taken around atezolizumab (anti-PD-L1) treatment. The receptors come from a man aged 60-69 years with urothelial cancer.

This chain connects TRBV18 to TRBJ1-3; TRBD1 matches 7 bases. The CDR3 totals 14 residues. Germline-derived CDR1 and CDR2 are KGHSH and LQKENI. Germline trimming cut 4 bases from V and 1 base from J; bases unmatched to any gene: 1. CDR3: CASSQGASGNTIYF. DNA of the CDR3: TGTGCCAGCTCACAGGGGGCTTCTGGAAACACCATATATTTT. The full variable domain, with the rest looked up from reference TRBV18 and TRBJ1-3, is NAGVMQNPRHLVRRRGQEARLRCSPMKGHSHVYWYRQLPEEGLKFMVYLQKENIIDESGMPKERFSAEFPKEGPSILRIQQVVRGDSAAYFCASSQGASGNTIYFGEGSWLTVV.

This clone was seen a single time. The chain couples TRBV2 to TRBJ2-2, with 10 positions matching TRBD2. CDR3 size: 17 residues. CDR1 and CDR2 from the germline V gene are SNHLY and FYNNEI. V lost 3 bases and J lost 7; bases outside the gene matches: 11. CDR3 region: CASSDPSSGRANGELFF. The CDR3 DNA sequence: TGTGCCAGCAGTGACCCCTCCAGCGGGAGGGCAAACGGGGAGCTGTTTTTT.

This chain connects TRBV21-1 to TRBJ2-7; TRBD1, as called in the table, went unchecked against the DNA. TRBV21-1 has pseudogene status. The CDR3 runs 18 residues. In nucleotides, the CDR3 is TGTGCCAGCAGCAAAGAGGAGAAGAAAGGACAAAGCCCCCACGAGCAGTACTTC. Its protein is CASSKEEKKGQSPHEQYF.

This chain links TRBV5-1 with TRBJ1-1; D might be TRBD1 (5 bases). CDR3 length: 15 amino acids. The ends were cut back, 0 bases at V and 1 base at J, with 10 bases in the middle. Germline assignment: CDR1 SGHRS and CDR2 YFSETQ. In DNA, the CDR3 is TGCGCCAGCAGCTTGGACTGGGGCCCGAACACTGAAGCTTTCTTT. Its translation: CASSLDWGPNTEAFF.

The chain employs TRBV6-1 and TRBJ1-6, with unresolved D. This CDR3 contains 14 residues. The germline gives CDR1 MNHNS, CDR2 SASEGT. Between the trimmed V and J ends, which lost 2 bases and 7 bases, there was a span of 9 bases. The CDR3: CASSESGRNSPLHF. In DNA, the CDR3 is TGTGCCAGCAGTGAAAGTGGGCGCAATTCACCCCTCCACTTT.

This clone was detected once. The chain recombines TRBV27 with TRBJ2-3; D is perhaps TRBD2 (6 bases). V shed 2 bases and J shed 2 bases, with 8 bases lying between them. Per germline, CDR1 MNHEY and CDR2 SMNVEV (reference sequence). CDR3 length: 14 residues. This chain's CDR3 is CASSLRDSTDTQYF. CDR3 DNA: TGTGCCAGCAGTTTACGGGACTCCACAGATACGCAGTATTTT.

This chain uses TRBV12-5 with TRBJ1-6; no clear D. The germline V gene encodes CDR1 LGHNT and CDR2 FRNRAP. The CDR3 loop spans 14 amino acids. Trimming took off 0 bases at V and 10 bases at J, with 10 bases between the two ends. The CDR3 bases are TGTGCTAGTGGTTTGGTATTCCCACAATCACCCCTCCACTTT. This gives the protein CASGLVFPQSPLHF.